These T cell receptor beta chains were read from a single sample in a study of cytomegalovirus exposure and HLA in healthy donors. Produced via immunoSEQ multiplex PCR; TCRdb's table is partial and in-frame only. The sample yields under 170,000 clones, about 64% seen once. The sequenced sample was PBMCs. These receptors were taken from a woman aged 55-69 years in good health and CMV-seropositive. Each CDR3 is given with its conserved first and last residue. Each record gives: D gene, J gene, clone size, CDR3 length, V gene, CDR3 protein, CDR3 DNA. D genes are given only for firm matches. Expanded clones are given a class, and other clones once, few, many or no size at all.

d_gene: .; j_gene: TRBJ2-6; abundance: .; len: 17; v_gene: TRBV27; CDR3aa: CASTYGPAPSGANVLTF; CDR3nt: TGTGCCAGCACCTATGGGCCGGCCCCCTCTGGGGCCAACGTCCTGACTTTC
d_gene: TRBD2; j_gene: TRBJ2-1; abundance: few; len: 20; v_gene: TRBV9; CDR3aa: CASSAGLSGRAPTGNNEQFF; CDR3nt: TGTGCCAGCAGCGCCGGCCTTAGCGGGAGGGCCCCTACGGGAAACAATGAGCAGTTCTTC
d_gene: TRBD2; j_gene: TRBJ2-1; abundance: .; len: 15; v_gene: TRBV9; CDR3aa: CASSVVTSGYDEQFF; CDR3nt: TGTGCCAGCAGCGTAGTAACTAGCGGCTATGATGAGCAGTTCTTC
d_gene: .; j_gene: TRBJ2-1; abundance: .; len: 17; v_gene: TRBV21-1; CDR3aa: CASSKHRVASGRNEQFF; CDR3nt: TGTGCCAGCAGCAAACATCGGGTCGCTAGCGGGAGGAATGAGCAGTTCTTC
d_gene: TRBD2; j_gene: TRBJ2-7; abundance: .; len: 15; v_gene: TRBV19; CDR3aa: CASSSARLAGAEQYF; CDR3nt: TGTGCCAGTAGTAGTGCAAGGCTAGCGGGAGCCGAGCAGTACTTC
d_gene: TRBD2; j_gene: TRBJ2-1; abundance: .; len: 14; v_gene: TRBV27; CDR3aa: CASSFVRGGGEQFF; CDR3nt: TGTGCCAGCAGTTTTGTCCGGGGCGGGGGTGAGCAGTTCTTC
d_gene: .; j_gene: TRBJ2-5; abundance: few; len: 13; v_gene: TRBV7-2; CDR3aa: CASSTSFGETQYF; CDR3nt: TGTGCCAGCAGCACTTCATTCGGGGAGACCCAGTACTTC
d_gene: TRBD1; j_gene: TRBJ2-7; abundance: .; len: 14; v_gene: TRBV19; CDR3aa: CARIGGQGSYEQYF; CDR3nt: TGTGCCAGGATAGGGGGACAGGGTTCCTACGAGCAGTACTTC
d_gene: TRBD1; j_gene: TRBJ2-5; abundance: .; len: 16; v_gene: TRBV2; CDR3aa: CASSDGPWTGKETQYF; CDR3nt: TGTGCCAGCAGTGATGGGCCCTGGACAGGGAAAGAGACCCAGTACTTC
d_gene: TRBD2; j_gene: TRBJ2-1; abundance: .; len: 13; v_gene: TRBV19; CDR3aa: CASWTSGANEQFF; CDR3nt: TGTGCCAGTTGGACTAGCGGGGCCAATGAGCAGTTCTTC
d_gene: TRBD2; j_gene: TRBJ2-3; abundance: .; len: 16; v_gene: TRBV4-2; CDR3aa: CASSQSPAGGTDTQYF; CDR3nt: TGTGCCAGCAGCCAATCCCCGGCGGGAGGCACAGATACGCAGTATTTT
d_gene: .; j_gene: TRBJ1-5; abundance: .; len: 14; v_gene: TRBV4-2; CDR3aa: CASSLVAANQPQHF; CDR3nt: TGTGCCAGCAGCCTGGTGGCGGCCAATCAGCCCCAGCATTTT
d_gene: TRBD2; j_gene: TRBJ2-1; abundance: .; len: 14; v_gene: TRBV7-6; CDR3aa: CASSSGLAGREQFF; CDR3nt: TGTGCCAGCAGCTCGGGACTAGCGGGAAGGGAGCAGTTCTTC
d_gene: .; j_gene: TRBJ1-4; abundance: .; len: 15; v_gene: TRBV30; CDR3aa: CAWSGGMGMFEKLFF; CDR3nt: TGTGCCTGGAGTGGAGGGATGGGGATGTTTGAAAAACTGTTTTTT
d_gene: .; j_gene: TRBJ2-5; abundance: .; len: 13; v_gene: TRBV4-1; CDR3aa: CASSQGPQGTQYF; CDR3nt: TGCGCCAGCAGCCAAGGACCCCAGGGGACCCAGTACTTC
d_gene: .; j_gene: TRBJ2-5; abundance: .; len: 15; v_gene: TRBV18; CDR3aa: CASSPPGRDQETQYF; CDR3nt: TGTGCCAGCTCACCACCGGGCAGGGACCAAGAGACCCAGTACTTC
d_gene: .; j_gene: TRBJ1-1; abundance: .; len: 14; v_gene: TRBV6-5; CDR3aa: CASRRGPMNTEDFF; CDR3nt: TGTGCCAGCAGGCGGGGTCCTATGAACACTGAAGATTTCTTT
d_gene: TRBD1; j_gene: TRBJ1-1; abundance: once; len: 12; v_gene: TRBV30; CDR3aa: CAWSRTGRKAFF; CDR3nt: TGTGCCTGGAGTCGGACAGGGAGAAAAGCTTTCTTT
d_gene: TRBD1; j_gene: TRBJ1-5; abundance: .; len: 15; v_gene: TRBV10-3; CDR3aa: CAISESRDRGQPQHF; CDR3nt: TGTGCCATCAGTGAGTCACGGGACAGGGGTCAGCCCCAGCATTTT
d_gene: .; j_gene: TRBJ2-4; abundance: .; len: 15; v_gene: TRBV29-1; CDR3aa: CSVERLARNPYIQYF; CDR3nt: TGCAGCGTTGAGAGGTTAGCGAGGAACCCCTACATTCAGTACTTC
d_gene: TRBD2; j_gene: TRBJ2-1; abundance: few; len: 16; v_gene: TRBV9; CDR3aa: CASSGPSGRSYNEQFF; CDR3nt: TGTGCCAGCAGCGGACCTAGCGGCCGCTCCTACAATGAGCAGTTCTTC
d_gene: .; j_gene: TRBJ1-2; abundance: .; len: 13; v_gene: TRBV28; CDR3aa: CASSQTGLRGYTF; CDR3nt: TGTGCCAGCAGCCAGACAGGCCTTAGAGGCTACACCTTC
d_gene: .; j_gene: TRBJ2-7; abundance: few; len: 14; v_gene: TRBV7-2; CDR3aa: CASSLITGTYEQYF; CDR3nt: TGTGCCAGCAGCTTAATAACAGGGACCTACGAGCAGTACTTC
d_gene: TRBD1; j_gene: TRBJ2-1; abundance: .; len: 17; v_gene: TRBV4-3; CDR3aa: CASSQDWTGETYNEQFF; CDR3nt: TGCGCCAGCAGCCAAGATTGGACAGGGGAAACCTACAATGAGCAGTTCTTC
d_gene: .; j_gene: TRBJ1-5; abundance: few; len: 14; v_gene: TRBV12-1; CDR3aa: CASTFQGGGQPQHF; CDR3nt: TGTGCCAGCACCTTTCAGGGGGGCGGTCAGCCCCAGCATTTT
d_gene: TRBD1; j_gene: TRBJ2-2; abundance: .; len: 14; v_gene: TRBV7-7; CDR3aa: CASSLQGFTGELFF; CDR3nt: TGTGCTAGCAGCTTACAGGGGTTCACCGGGGAGCTGTTTTTT
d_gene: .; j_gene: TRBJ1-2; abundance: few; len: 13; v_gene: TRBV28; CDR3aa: CASSEQVPGGYTF; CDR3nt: TGTGCCAGCAGTGAACAGGTCCCTGGAGGCTACACCTTC
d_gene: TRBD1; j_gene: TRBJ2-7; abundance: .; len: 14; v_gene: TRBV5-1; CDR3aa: CASSLTGVDYEQYF; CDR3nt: TGCGCCAGCAGCTTGACAGGGGTAGACTACGAGCAGTACTTC
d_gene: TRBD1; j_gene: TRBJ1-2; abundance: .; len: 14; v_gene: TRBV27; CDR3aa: CASRGTGGGYGYTF; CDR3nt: TGTGCCAGCAGGGGGACAGGGGGCGGGTATGGCTACACCTTC
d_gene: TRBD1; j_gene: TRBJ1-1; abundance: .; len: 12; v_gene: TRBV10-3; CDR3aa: CASGQLNTEAFF; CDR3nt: TGTGCCTCGGGACAGTTGAACACTGAAGCTTTCTTT
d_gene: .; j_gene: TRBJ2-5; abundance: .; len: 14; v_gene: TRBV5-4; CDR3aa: CASSLYGAGETQYF; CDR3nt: TGTGCCAGCAGCTTGTACGGAGCCGGGGAGACCCAGTACTTC
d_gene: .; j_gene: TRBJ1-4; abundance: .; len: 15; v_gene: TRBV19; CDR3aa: CASSTRTRGDEKLFF; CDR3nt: TGTGCCAGTAGTACCCGGACTCGGGGGGATGAAAAACTGTTTTTT
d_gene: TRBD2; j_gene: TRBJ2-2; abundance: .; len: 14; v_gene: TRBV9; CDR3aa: CASSGTGGTGELFF; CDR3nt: TGTGCCAGCAGCGGGACGGGAGGTACCGGGGAGCTGTTTTTT
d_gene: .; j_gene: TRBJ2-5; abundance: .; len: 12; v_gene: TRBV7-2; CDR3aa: CASSFLQETQYF; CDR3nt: TGTGCCAGCAGCTTCCTCCAAGAGACCCAGTACTTC
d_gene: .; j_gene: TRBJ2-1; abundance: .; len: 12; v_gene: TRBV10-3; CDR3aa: CASSSDSNEQFF; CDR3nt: TGTGCCTCCTCTAGCGACTCCAATGAGCAGTTCTTC
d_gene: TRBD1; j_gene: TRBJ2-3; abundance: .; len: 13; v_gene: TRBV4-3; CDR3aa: CASSQNRQGTQYF; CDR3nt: TGCGCCAGCAGCCAAAACCGACAGGGTACGCAGTATTTT
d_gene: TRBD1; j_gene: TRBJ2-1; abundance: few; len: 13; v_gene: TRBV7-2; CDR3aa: CASSRDSYNEQFF; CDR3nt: TGTGCCAGCAGCAGGGACAGCTACAATGAGCAGTTCTTC
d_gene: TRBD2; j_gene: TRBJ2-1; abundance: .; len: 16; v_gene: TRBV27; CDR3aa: CASSSEGGRNYNEQFF; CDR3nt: TGTGCCAGCAGTTCAGAGGGCGGGAGAAACTACAATGAGCAGTTCTTC
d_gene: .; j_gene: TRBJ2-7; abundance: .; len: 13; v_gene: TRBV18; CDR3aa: CASSGITGVEQYF; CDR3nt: TGTGCCAGCTCAGGTATTACGGGTGTTGAGCAGTACTTC